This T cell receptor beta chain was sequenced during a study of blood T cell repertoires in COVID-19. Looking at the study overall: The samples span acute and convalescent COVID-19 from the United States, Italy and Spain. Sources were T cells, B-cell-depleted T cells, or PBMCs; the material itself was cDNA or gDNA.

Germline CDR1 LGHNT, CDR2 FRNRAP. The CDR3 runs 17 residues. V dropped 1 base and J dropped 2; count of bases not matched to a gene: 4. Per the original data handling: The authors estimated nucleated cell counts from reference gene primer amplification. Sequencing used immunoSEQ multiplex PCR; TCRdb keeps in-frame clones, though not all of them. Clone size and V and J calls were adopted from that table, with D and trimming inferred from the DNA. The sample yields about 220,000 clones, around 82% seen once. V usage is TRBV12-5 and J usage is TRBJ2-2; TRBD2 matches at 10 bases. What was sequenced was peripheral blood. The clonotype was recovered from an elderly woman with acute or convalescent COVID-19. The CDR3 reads CASGLATSGDNTGELFF. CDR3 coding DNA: TGTGCTAGTGGTTTGGCCACTAGCGGGGATAACACCGGGGAGCTGTTTTTT.